This T cell receptor (beta chain) appears in the sequencing data of a study of blood T cell repertoires in COVID-19. Study-wide context: Italy, Spain and the United States were the sources of the convalescent and acute COVID-19 samples. T cells, B-cell-depleted T cells, or PBMCs supplied cDNA or gDNA.

Clones were sequenced by immunoSEQ multiplex PCR, and TCRdb holds only the in-frame ones, with some missing. The sample includes fewer than 250,000 clones, 87% of them seen just once. CDR3 length: 15 residues. Trimming left V 3 bases short and J 7 bases short, with 16 bases between. Germline values: CDR1 SGHTA, CDR2 FQGNSA. The rearrangement uses TRBV7-2 and TRBJ2-1, with D possibly being TRBD2 (5 bases). Sequenced sample: PBMCs or T cells enriched from blood (not recorded which). This sequence originates from a man aged 25 to 40 who had recovered from COVID-19. The CDR3: CASSFRWEGGNEQFF. CDR3 coding DNA: TGTGCCAGCAGCTTTAGGTGGGAAGGCGGGAATGAGCAGTTCTTC. Combining the CDR3 with reference TRBV7-2 and TRBJ2-1 gives the whole variable domain GAGVSQSPSNKVTEKGKDVELRCDPISGHTALYWYRQSLGQGLEFLIYFQGNSAPDKSGLPSDRFSAERTGGSVSTLTIQRTQQEDSAVYLCASSFRWEGGNEQFFGPGTRLTVL.